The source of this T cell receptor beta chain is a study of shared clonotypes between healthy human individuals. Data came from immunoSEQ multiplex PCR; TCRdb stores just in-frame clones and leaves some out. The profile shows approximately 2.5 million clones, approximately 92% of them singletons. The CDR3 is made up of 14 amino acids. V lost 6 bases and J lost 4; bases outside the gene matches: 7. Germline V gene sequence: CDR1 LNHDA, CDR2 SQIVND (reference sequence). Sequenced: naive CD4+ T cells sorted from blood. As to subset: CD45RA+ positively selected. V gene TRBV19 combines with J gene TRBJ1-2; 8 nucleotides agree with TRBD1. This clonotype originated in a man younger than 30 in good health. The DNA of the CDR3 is TGTGCCAGTAGGTTGGACAGGGAGGTCTATGGCTACACCTTC. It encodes CASRLDREVYGYTF.